The 4 T cell receptor beta chains presented below share a single source sample, sequenced in a study of molecular identifiers for immune sequencing clone quantification. One entry per CDR3 protein results from TCRdb running MiXCR on the PCR reads. This sample has 70,000 to 95,000 distinct CDR3 sequences, with roughly 19% found just once. Sequencing used naive CD8+ T cells from blood, with Jurkat cell RNA spiked in. Subset specified: FACS-sorted CD8+CD4-CCR7+CD45RA+ naive T cells. The origin of the receptors is a human donor in good health. Some libraries in this study had Jurkat cell RNA spiked in.

This rearrangement joins TRBV4-1 to TRBJ1-1, with D possibly being TRBD1 (6 bases). This CDR3 is built from 15 residues. V lost 1 base and J lost 5, with 14 bases in between. Germline CDR1 and CDR2: MGHRA and YSYEKL. CDR3 bases: TGCGCCAGCAGCCAAGTGGGGGGGCGCATGACTGAAGCTTTCTTT. Translating it yields CASSQVGGRMTEAFF.

About this clonotype: A much larger clonotype is one base distant, so this may be a read error. The chain links TRBV27 to TRBJ2-1; D may correspond to TRBD1 or TRBD2 (5 bases each). CDR1 and CDR2 from the germline V gene are MNHEY and SMNVEV (reference sequence). The CDR3 loop spans 13 amino acids. The CDR3 DNA reads as TGTGCCAGCAGTCGCCGAGGGGATAATGTGCAGTTCTTC. Its translation is CASSRRGDNVQFF.

The chain employs TRBV24-1 and TRBJ2-1, with D perhaps matching TRBD1 (6 bases). Trimming shortened V by 7 bases and J by 5 bases, and 11 bases separated the two germline ends. Per germline, CDR1 KGHDR and CDR2 SFDVKD. The CDR3 is 13 residues long. This CDR3 reads CATRQGSDNEQFF. CDR3 nucleotide sequence: TGTGCCACCAGGCAGGGGTCAGACAATGAGCAGTTCTTC.

The chain uses TRBV20-1 and TRBJ2-5, with 15 nucleotides matching TRBD2. V shed 6 bases and J 9 bases; nucleotides not matched to a gene: 14. This CDR3 comprises 16 residues. CDR1 and CDR2 (germline): DFQATT, SNEGSKA (reference sequence). CDR3 sequence: CSANLGLAGGLGAQYF. In DNA form, the CDR3 reads TGCAGTGCAAACCTCGGACTAGCGGGGGGGCTGGGGGCCCAGTACTTC.